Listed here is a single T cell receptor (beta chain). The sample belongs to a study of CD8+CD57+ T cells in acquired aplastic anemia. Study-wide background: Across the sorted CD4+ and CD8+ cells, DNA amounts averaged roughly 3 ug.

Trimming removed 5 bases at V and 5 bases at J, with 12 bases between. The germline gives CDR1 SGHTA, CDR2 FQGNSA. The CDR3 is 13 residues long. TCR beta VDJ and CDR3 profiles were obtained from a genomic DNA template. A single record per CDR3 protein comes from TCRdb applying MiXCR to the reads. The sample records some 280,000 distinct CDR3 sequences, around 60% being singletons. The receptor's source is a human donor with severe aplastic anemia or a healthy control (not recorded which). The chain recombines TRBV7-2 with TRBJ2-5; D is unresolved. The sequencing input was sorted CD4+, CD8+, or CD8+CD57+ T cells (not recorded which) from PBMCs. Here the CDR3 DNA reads TGTGCCAGCAGCCTTTGGCAAGGGGAGACCCAGTACTTC. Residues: CASSLWQGETQYF.